These T cell receptor beta chains were read from a single sample in a study of T cells in Graves' hyperthyroidism and ophthalmopathy. MiXCR, run by TCRdb on the multiplex PCR reads, gives a single entry per CDR3 protein. The profile covers hundreds of thousands of distinct CDR3 sequences, with over 12% appearing a single time and approximately 4.3% taken by the ten largest. The specimen sequenced was blood. The receptors were gathered from a woman in her thirties or forties with Graves' ophthalmopathy. CDR3s include the opening cysteine and the closing phenylalanine or tryptophan. A D gene is named only where the DNA matches it firmly. Clone size, where shown, is once, few, many, or a class for clones that have expanded.

abundance,len,d_gene,v_gene,j_gene,CDR3nt,CDR3aa
many,13,NA,TRBV11-2,TRBJ2-5,TGTGCCAGCAGCTTAGCTATGGAAGAGACCCAGTACTTC,CASSLAMEETQYF
many,13,NA,TRBV30,TRBJ2-7,TGTGCCTGGAGTGGAACTAGCCCCTACGAGCAGTACTTC,CAWSGTSPYEQYF
few,14,TRBD1,TRBV19,TRBJ1-5,TGTGCCAGTAGTCAGACAGGGTTCAATCAGCCCCAGCATTTT,CASSQTGFNQPQHF
many,12,NA,TRBV20-1,TRBJ1-5,TGCAGTGCTAGGTCGGGAGGTGCGCCCCAGCATTTT,CSARSGGAPQHF
NA,17,TRBD1,TRBV6-1,TRBJ1-3,TGTGCCAGCTGGACAGGGTCCCACCAGAGCTCTGGAAACACCATATATTTT,CASWTGSHQSSGNTIYF
many,16,TRBD2,TRBV11-2,TRBJ2-1,TGTGCCAGCAGCCCAATGGCGGGACTAGCTTACAATGAGCAGTTCTTC,CASSPMAGLAYNEQFF
many,12,NA,TRBV28,TRBJ1-2,TGTGCCAGCAGTTTCGGCAGGGAGGGCTACACCTTC,CASSFGREGYTF
many,13,NA,TRBV6-5,TRBJ1-1,TGTGCCAGCAGCCAGGGAGGGGTCGCTGAAGCTTTCTTT,CASSQGGVAEAFF
many,14,NA,TRBV7-2,TRBJ1-1,TGTGCCAGCAGCCCAGGGGTCGGGGGGGCTGAAGCTTTCTTT,CASSPGVGGAEAFF
many,16,NA,TRBV6-5,TRBJ1-1,TGTGCCAGCAGTTACGGGACGGGCCAAGGGCGGACTGAAGCTTTCTTT,CASSYGTGQGRTEAFF
many,14,NA,TRBV12-3/TRBV12-4,TRBJ1-5,TGTGCCAGCAGTTTGGGGCGGTGGAATCAGCCCCAGCATTTT,CASSLGRWNQPQHF
NA,18,TRBD2,TRBV28,TRBJ2-5,TGTGCCAGCAAGGGCCCTCGGGCCATCCCCGGGGGGGGAGAGACCCAGTACTTC,CASKGPRAIPGGGETQYF
many,13,NA,TRBV7-3,TRBJ2-2,TGTGCCAGCAGCTTAAGAGGCTCCGGGGAGCTGTTTTTT,CASSLRGSGELFF
many,13,NA,TRBV27,TRBJ1-1,TGTGCCAGCAGTCGGCAGCCGAACACTGAAGCTTTCTTT,CASSRQPNTEAFF
NA,14,TRBD2,TRBV7-2,TRBJ2-5,TGTAGCAGCAGCATAGCGGGAGGGCCCCAGACCCAGTACTTC,CSSSIAGGPQTQYF
many,13,TRBD2,TRBV29-1,TRBJ2-5,TGCAGCGTGATTAGCGGGAGTACGGAGACCCAGTACTTC,CSVISGSTETQYF
many,13,NA,TRBV15,TRBJ2-7,TGTGCCACCAGCAGCGCTACTGAATACGAGCAGTACTTC,CATSSATEYEQYF
many,13,TRBD1,TRBV28,TRBJ1-2,TGTGCCGAGGGACAGGGCATTCACTATGGCTACACCTTC,CAEGQGIHYGYTF
many,14,NA,TRBV7-2,TRBJ2-5,TGTGCCAGCAGCGCCTCGTTCGGAGAGGAGACCCAGTACTTC,CASSASFGEETQYF
many,14,NA,TRBV12-3/TRBV12-4,TRBJ1-2,TGTGCCAGCAGTTTAGGGGATTTGTACTATGGCTACACCTTC,CASSLGDLYYGYTF
NA,17,NA,TRBV6-1,TRBJ2-5,TGTGCCAGCAAAGCCCAACCCTGGGGGGCTGAAGAAGAGACCCAGTACTTC,CASKAQPWGAEEETQYF
many,14,NA,TRBV28,TRBJ2-7,TGTGCCAGCCGAACCCCGACAGGAGCCTACGAGCAGTACTTC,CASRTPTGAYEQYF
many,14,NA,TRBV10-3,TRBJ2-7,TGTGCCATCAGTTCCGGGACTGGGACCTACGAGCAGTACTTC,CAISSGTGTYEQYF
few,16,TRBD1,TRBV6-1,TRBJ2-2,TGTGCCAGCAGCGCCACAGGGGGCGCGAACACCGGGGAGCTGTTTTTT,CASSATGGANTGELFF
many,14,NA,TRBV28,TRBJ2-5,TGTGCCAGCAGTCTTACATCCTTTTCGGAGACCCAGTACTTC,CASSLTSFSETQYF
many,12,TRBD1,TRBV12-3/TRBV12-4,TRBJ1-1,TGTGCCAGCAGTCCGGACAGGGTGGGAGCTTTCTTT,CASSPDRVGAFF
many,11,NA,TRBV24-1,TRBJ2-4,TGTGCCACCAGTGCCCAGAACATTCAGTACTTC,CATSAQNIQYF
many,17,TRBD2,TRBV20-1,TRBJ2-7,TGCAGTGCCGGACTAGCGGGAGGCACATCTGATAAAGTCGAGCAGTACTTC,CSAGLAGGTSDKVEQYF
few,16,NA,TRBV5-6,TRBJ2-7,TGTGCCAGCAGCCCCTCCAGGGGACACCGATCCTACGAGCAGTACTTC,CASSPSRGHRSYEQYF
many,13,NA,TRBV11-2,TRBJ2-6,TGTGCCAGCAGGCCCTCTGGGGCCAACGTCCTGACTTTC,CASRPSGANVLTF
many,14,NA,TRBV5-1,TRBJ1-1,TGCGCCAGCAGCTTGGAGAGGGGGGACACTGAAGCTTTCTTT,CASSLERGDTEAFF
few,16,TRBD1,TRBV2,TRBJ2-2,TGTGCCAGCAGCTCTAGGACAGGGCAAAACACCGGGGAGCTGTTTTTT,CASSSRTGQNTGELFF
many,15,NA,TRBV6-2/TRBV6-3,TRBJ2-2,TGTGCCAGCAGCCTGCATGGGGCGAACACCGGGGAGCTGTTTTTT,CASSLHGANTGELFF
NA,16,NA,TRBV11-2,TRBJ2-2,TGTGCCAGCAGCCCCCTGGGTACAGGGTGGACCGGGGAGCTGTTTTTT,CASSPLGTGWTGELFF
few,19,TRBD2,TRBV28,TRBJ2-2,TGTGCCAGCAGTTCCTACGGACTAGCGGGAGGTCGCGGCACCGGGGAGCTGTTTTTT,CASSSYGLAGGRGTGELFF
many,12,NA,TRBV6-1,TRBJ2-2,TGTGCCAGCAGTAGATTCACCGGGGAGCTGTTTTTT,CASSRFTGELFF
many,16,NA,TRBV6-1,TRBJ1-1,TGTGCCAGCACCGAACGATTAGGGACACCTGGGGCTGAAGCTTTCTTT,CASTERLGTPGAEAFF
many,15,TRBD1,TRBV6-2/TRBV6-3,TRBJ1-2,TGTGCCAGGAGCGGGACAGGGGGCATCAGCTATGGCTACACCTTC,CARSGTGGISYGYTF
few,15,NA,TRBV5-1,TRBJ1-1,TGCGCCAGCAGCTTGGACCCCGACCAGAACACTGAAGCTTTCTTT,CASSLDPDQNTEAFF
NA,15,TRBD2,TRBV3-1,TRBJ2-5,TGTGCCAGCAGCGGTGCGGGGGAGGGCGAAGAGACCCAGTACTTC,CASSGAGEGEETQYF
NA,13,TRBD1,TRBV16,TRBJ2-7,TGTGCCAGCAGCCCTAGGACAGGGGGCGAGCGGTACTTC,CASSPRTGGERYF
many,14,TRBD1,TRBV27,TRBJ2-7,TGTGCCAGCAGTTTGAAACAGGGGAGCTACGAGCAGTACTTC,CASSLKQGSYEQYF
many,13,NA,TRBV14,TRBJ2-2,TGCGCCAGCAGCCAAGTATACACCGGGGAGCTGTTTTTT,CASSQVYTGELFF
NA,13,TRBD1,TRBV6-2/TRBV6-3,TRBJ1-2,TGTGCCAGCAAAAAACAGGGGACGGATGGCTACACCTTC,CASKKQGTDGYTF
NA,15,TRBD1,TRBV20-1,TRBJ1-5,TGCAGTGCTAGAGAACAGGGGCGCTACAATCAGCCCCAGCATTTT,CSAREQGRYNQPQHF
many,10,NA,TRBV24-1,TRBJ1-2,TGTGCCACCAGAGGCTATGGCTACACCTTC,CATRGYGYTF
NA,9,NA,TRBV30,TRBJ1-5,TGTGCCTGGAAGCAGCCCCAGCATTTT,CAWKQPQHF
many,12,TRBD2,TRBV29-1,TRBJ2-7,TGCAGCGTGAGGACTAGCAGCTACGAGCAGTACTTC,CSVRTSSYEQYF
few,16,NA,TRBV19,TRBJ2-1,TGTGCCAGTAGTATTAAGCGGACTGTATCCTACAATGAGCAGTTCTTC,CASSIKRTVSYNEQFF
few,16,NA,TRBV4-3,TRBJ2-5,TGCGCCAGCAGCCAAACAGGAGCAGGTCCCCAAGAGACCCAGTACTTC,CASSQTGAGPQETQYF
NA,14,NA,TRBV14,TRBJ1-2,TGTGCCAGCAGCCAAGATCAGGGAGCCTATGGCTACACCTTC,CASSQDQGAYGYTF
many,15,TRBD1,TRBV19,TRBJ1-5,TGTGCCACCCGTCTTCCCGGGACAGAGAATCAGCCCCAGCATTTT,CATRLPGTENQPQHF